This T cell receptor beta chain comes out of a study of blood T cells in healthy people across ages. On this clonotype: As yet, its antigen is unknown.

Primed by a sample-barcoded 5' primer and a J-beta primer mix, a second PCR proceeded for roughly 7 to 12 cycles. All samples yielded 2.5 million or more CDR3-containing paired-end reads. Using its own MiXCR run on the 5' RACE reads, TCRdb lists one record per CDR3 protein. The data show about 1.7 million distinct CDR3 sequences, over 25% seen once. The CDR3 is 13 residues long. Per the germline V gene, CDR1 is LNHNV and CDR2 is YYDKDF (reference sequence). The ends lost 6 bases at V and 14 bases at J; junction bases unmatched: 13. General observations from the study: TCR beta diversity per million T cells fell roughly linearly with age.

The TCR sequence derives from a woman aged 25 to 45 in good health. Sequenced sample: blood. V is TRBV15 and J is TRBJ2-4; 7 bases agree with TRBD2. The CDR3 spells CATSLVAGEGEYF. CDR3 DNA sequence: TGTGCCACCAGTCTTGTGGCGGGAGAAGGGGAGTACTTC.